Described below is a single TCR beta chain sequence and its context. What it recognizes is unknown. The source of the sample is a study of T cell repertoires in cytomegalovirus infection. Study background: Matching HLA type and CMV infection were both indicated by public TCR beta signatures.

TCRdb reanalysed the reads using MiXCR and keeps one entry per CDR3 protein. The sample records 650,000 to 900,000 distinct CDR3 sequences, around a third being singletons. The CDR3 has 17 residues. From germline, CDR1 is DFQATT and CDR2 SNEGSKA (reference sequence). Trimming took off 2 bases at V and 5 bases at J, with 22 bases between the two ends. Study-level findings and limits: The ex vivo response showed dominance by HLA-C-restricted CMV-specific TCR beta clonotypes.

The receptor comes from a human donor in good health (CMV status not recorded). Some clones in this sample may be carry-over from other donors' samples. The rearrangement joins TRBV20-1 to TRBJ2-1, with D tentatively TRBD1 (6 bases). The sequencing used cultured CD8+ T cells from PBMCs, collected from culture after CMV antigen stimulation. Written as DNA, the CDR3 is TGCAGTGCTAGATATGGTCGTCAGGGGACCCGCGACAATGAGCAGTTCTTC. It encodes CSARYGRQGTRDNEQFF.